Presented here are 3 T cell receptor beta chains from one specimen sequenced in a study of T-cell memory formation after mild COVID-19 (dated by TCRdb to about 2021). To prepare the library, 5' RACE was applied. These reads were obtained on an Illumina NovaSeq 6000. TCRdb trimmed the raw reads at Q25, called clones with MiXCR and kept productive beta chains. For every CDR3 protein sequence, its rows merge into one entry that carries the most common genes and DNA. Present in this sample are about 410,000 distinct CDR3 sequences, about 20% of which were seen just once. The top ten constitute 20% to 25% of the sample. The sequenced material came from PBMCs or a T cell subset sorted from them (not recorded which). The receptors originated from a man between 18 and 29 years old who had mild COVID-19 (a few samples of this study predate the infection). The sample titles of this study are shuffled in the database, so cell type and time point are left out; the donor was told from shared clones.

The genes are TRBV20-1 and TRBJ1-6; 9 bases match TRBD1. The germline CDR1 and CDR2 sequences are DFQATT and SNEGSKA (reference sequence). V shed 6 bases, J shed 10 bases, and the junction held 10 bases outside the gene matches. The CDR3 is 14 amino acids. The CDR3 nucleotides read TGCAGTGCCCCTGGGACAGGGTGGGAATCACCCCTCCACTTT. It codes for CSAPGTGWESPLHF.

This CDR3 reads CASSLAQGPYEQYF. In nucleotides, the CDR3 is TGTGCCAGCAGCTTAGCACAGGGCCCCTACGAGCAGTACTTC. The V and J genes are TRBV7-9 and TRBJ2-7; a possible D gene is TRBD1 (6 bases). CDR1 and CDR2 from the germline V gene are SEHNR and FQNEAQ (reference sequence). V lost 0 bases and J 2 bases, leaving 8 bases between the germline ends. This CDR3 has 14 residues.

Many counts were recorded for this clonotype. The chain carries TRBV2 and TRBJ2-7; perhaps TRBD1 as D (6 bases). The CDR3 is 15 amino acids. The V gene's germline CDR1 is SNHLY and CDR2 FYNNEI. The V and J ends lost 7 bases and 2 bases respectively, with 18 bases between them. The CDR3 loop is CASTSLDSLPYEQYF. The CDR3 DNA follows: TGTGCCAGCACCTCATTGGACAGTCTCCCCTACGAGCAGTACTTC.